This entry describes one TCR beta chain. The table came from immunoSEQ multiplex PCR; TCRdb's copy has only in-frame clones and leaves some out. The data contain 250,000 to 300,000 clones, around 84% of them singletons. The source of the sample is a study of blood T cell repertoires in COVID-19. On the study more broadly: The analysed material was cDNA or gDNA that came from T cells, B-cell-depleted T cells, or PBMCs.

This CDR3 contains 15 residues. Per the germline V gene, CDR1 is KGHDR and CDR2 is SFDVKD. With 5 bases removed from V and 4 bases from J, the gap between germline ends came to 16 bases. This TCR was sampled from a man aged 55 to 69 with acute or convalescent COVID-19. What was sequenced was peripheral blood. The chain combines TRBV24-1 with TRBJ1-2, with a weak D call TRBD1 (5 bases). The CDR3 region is CATSVRLGGGYGYTF. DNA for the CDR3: TGTGCCACCAGTGTTAGGCTGGGGGGGGGCTATGGCTACACCTTC.